A selection of T cell receptor beta chains follows, all from one sample in a study of post-analysis software for immune sequencing data. TCRdb re-called the PCR reads through MiXCR, storing one row per CDR3 protein. The data hold approximately 770,000 distinct CDR3 sequences, with 46% observed a single time. The sequenced sample consisted of blood. All receptors come from a girl aged 5-17 years with multiple sclerosis. CDR3s include the opening cysteine and the closing phenylalanine or tryptophan. D genes are given only for firm matches. Only part of the rows carry a size: once, few, many, or a class if the clone is expanded.

TRBV6-5,TRBD2,TRBJ2-1,.,TGTGCCAGCAGATCTTTAGCGGGAGGGCCCGATGAGCAGTTCTTC,CASRSLAGGPDEQFF
TRBV10-3,.,TRBJ2-5,.,TGTGCCATCAGTGAGCACGTATACCAAGAGACCCAGTACTTC,CAISEHVYQETQYF
TRBV29-1,TRBD1,TRBJ2-1,.,TGCAGCGTCGTTGGGACAGGGGGCTTCAATGAGCAGTTCTTC,CSVVGTGGFNEQFF
TRBV12-3/TRBV12-4,.,TRBJ1-5,.,TGTGCCAGCAGCTTTACCGGGCCACACAATCAGCCCCAGCATTTT,CASSFTGPHNQPQHF
TRBV7-3,.,TRBJ2-7,few,TGTGCCAGCAGCTTAAAAGAGGAGGTTTCCACCTACGAGCAGTACTTC,CASSLKEEVSTYEQYF
TRBV29-1,.,TRBJ2-1,few,TGCAGCGTTGAAGGTCGCCAGAGCTCCTACAATGAGCAGTTCTTC,CSVEGRQSSYNEQFF
TRBV4-3,TRBD2,TRBJ2-1,few,TGCGCCAGCAGCCAAGATGCCATAGCGGGAGGCTTCAATGAGCAGTTCTTC,CASSQDAIAGGFNEQFF
TRBV20-1,.,TRBJ1-6,few,TGCAGTGCTAGGGGAGGTGGCCTAAATTCACCCCTCCACTTT,CSARGGGLNSPLHF
TRBV5-1,.,TRBJ2-1,.,TGCGCCAGCAAGAGAGTCGGGGGAGACAATGAGCAGTTCTTC,CASKRVGGDNEQFF
TRBV3-1,.,TRBJ2-7,few,TGTGCCAGCAGCCACCGGGGCCCTTTTGGGGACGAGCAGTACTTC,CASSHRGPFGDEQYF
TRBV4-3,TRBD2,TRBJ2-3,few,TGCGCCAGCAGCCACCTCCTGAAAAGGGAGGGAAATACGCAGTATTTT,CASSHLLKREGNTQYF
TRBV2,.,TRBJ1-2,.,TGTGCCAGCAGTGAATCTAGATACTATGGCTACACCTTC,CASSESRYYGYTF
TRBV30,TRBD2,TRBJ2-1,.,TGTGCCTGGAGACTAGCGGGAGGAGGTGAGCAGTTCTTC,CAWRLAGGGEQFF
TRBV5-1,TRBD2,TRBJ2-7,.,TGCGCCAGCGTCGCTGGGACTAGCGGCTCCTACGAGCAGTACTTC,CASVAGTSGSYEQYF
TRBV6-1,.,TRBJ1-2,.,TGTGCCAGCAGCGGATTGACCCTGGAAGGCTACACCTTC,CASSGLTLEGYTF
TRBV5-5,.,TRBJ2-7,.,TGTGCCAGCGCCCCTGGGGGAGACGAGGGCGAGCAGTACTTC,CASAPGGDEGEQYF